This is a list of T cell receptor beta chains from one sample in a study of T cells in localized non-small cell lung cancer. TCRdb keeps only in-frame clones here, not all; method: immunoSEQ multiplex PCR. The data hold approximately 23,000 clones, with roughly 89% observed a single time. Material: peripheral blood, obtained before any cancer treatment. The origin of the receptors is a male donor aged 60 or over with stage I lung adenocarcinoma. Each CDR3 is given with its conserved first and last residue. D genes are given only for firm matches. Some rows have no size entry. The others give once, few or many, or a class for an expanded clone.

len,abundance,j_gene,v_gene,d_gene,CDR3nt,CDR3aa
15,.,TRBJ1-5,TRBV28,.,TGTGCCAGCAGTTCCGACAGGCGGAGCAATCAGCCCCAGCATTTT,CASSSDRRSNQPQHF
16,.,TRBJ1-3,TRBV18,TRBD1,TGTGCCAGCTCACCCTCGGACAGGGGGCGTGGAAACACCATATATTTT,CASSPSDRGRGNTIYF
16,.,TRBJ2-5,TRBV5-1,TRBD2,TGCGCCAGCAGCTCGGGACTAGCGGCGAACCAAGAGACCCAGTACTTC,CASSSGLAANQETQYF
18,once,TRBJ1-3,TRBV4-3,.,TGCGCCAGCAGCCAAGGGATTCTTCGAGGGTCTGCTGGAAACACCATATATTTT,CASSQGILRGSAGNTIYF
16,.,TRBJ1-4,TRBV5-8,TRBD1,TGTGCCAGCAGCTTCAGGGGGCTGTGGACTAATGAAAAACTGTTTTTT,CASSFRGLWTNEKLFF
16,.,TRBJ2-1,TRBV6-1,TRBD1,TGTGCCAGCAGTGAAAGGGGACAGGGAACCTTCGATGAGCAGTTCTTC,CASSERGQGTFDEQFF
14,.,TRBJ2-7,TRBV19,TRBD1,TGTGCCAGTAGTATTCGACAGGGGGCTGACGAGCAGTACTTC,CASSIRQGADEQYF
13,.,TRBJ1-1,TRBV15,.,TGTGCCACCAGCAGAGTTAGTGGGACTGAAGCTTTCTTT,CATSRVSGTEAFF
15,.,TRBJ1-5,TRBV19,TRBD1,TGTGCCAGTAGCCGCGGGACAGCCAGCAATCAGCCCCAGCATTTT,CASSRGTASNQPQHF
11,.,TRBJ2-1,TRBV20-1,.,TGCAGTGCTAGAGTAGCCGGTGAGCAGTTCTTC,CSARVAGEQFF
13,.,TRBJ2-3,TRBV28,.,TGTGCCAGCAGTTTAAGCAGCACAGATACGCAGTATTTT,CASSLSSTDTQYF
14,.,TRBJ1-2,TRBV6-6,.,TGTGCCAGCAGTCAAAACGGAATTTCCTATGGCTACACCTTC,CASSQNGISYGYTF
13,.,TRBJ2-5,TRBV7-2,.,TGTGCCAGCAGCTCGGATCAGAGGGAGACCCAGTACTTC,CASSSDQRETQYF
13,.,TRBJ2-1,TRBV11-2,.,TGTGCCAGCAGCCCTTTAGCGGTTAATGAGCAGTTCTTC,CASSPLAVNEQFF
16,.,TRBJ1-3,TRBV4-3,.,TGCGCCAGCAGCCAAGATCGCGGGGTCTCTGGAAACACCATATATTTT,CASSQDRGVSGNTIYF
21,.,TRBJ1-4,TRBV4-1,TRBD1,TGCGCCAGCAGCCGCCCCCCCGGGGACAGGGGGCGCGGGTCTGAAGCCGAAATACTGTTTTTT,CASSRPPGDRGRGSEAEILFF
15,.,TRBJ1-1,TRBV5-1,.,TGCGCCAGCAGCTTGGATGGGGGGGGTTCGGCTGAAGCTTTCTTT,CASSLDGGGSAEAFF
16,.,TRBJ2-7,TRBV27,.,TGTGCCAGCAGTTCCCTACAAGGGAGGAGCTCCTACGAGCAGTACTTC,CASSSLQGRSSYEQYF
13,once,TRBJ2-2,TRBV28,.,TGTGCCAGCAGTTGGCTCAACACCGGGGAGCTGTTTTTT,CASSWLNTGELFF
13,.,TRBJ2-1,TRBV7-8,.,TGTGCCAGCAGCTTAGCTCTGTACAATGAGCAGTTCTTC,CASSLALYNEQFF
18,.,TRBJ2-1,TRBV18,TRBD1,TGTGCCAGCTCACTGAACGCGGCAGGGGGCGGGACCTACAATGAGCAGTTCTTC,CASSLNAAGGGTYNEQFF
17,.,TRBJ2-7,TRBV15,.,TGTGCCACCAGCAGACTAGCTGGAGGGGAGGCCGCCTACGAGCAGTACTTC,CATSRLAGGEAAYEQYF
15,.,TRBJ1-5,TRBV7-2,.,TGTGCCAGCAGCTTAGAAGGGGGGCGGGCTCAGCCCCAGCATTTT,CASSLEGGRAQPQHF
15,.,TRBJ1-6,TRBV6-5,TRBD1,TGTGCCAGCAGTTACGGGACAGTTGGGCGGTCACCCCTCCACTTT,CASSYGTVGRSPLHF
11,.,TRBJ2-3,TRBV6-6,.,TGTGCCTCCAAGACAGCAGATACGCAGTATTTT,CASKTADTQYF
13,.,TRBJ1-2,TRBV5-4,TRBD1,TGTGCCAGCAGCTGGGGACAGGGATACGGCTACACCTTC,CASSWGQGYGYTF
16,.,TRBJ2-4,TRBV27,.,TGTGCCAGCAGTTTAGCTACCCCCGGCACCGAGGGCATTCAGTACTTC,CASSLATPGTEGIQYF
16,.,TRBJ2-1,TRBV9,TRBD2,TGTGCCAGCAGCCCCCAAGCGGGAGGTTCTATCAATGAGCAGTTCTTC,CASSPQAGGSINEQFF
17,once,TRBJ1-6,TRBV30,.,TGTGCCTGGAATCGTCGTTTGGAAGGGGCGTTGAATTCACCCCTCCACTTT,CAWNRRLEGALNSPLHF
15,.,TRBJ2-5,TRBV10-1,TRBD2,TGCGCCAGCAGTGGGCGGGGAGGGGAGAAAGAGACCCAGTACTTC,CASSGRGGEKETQYF
14,.,TRBJ2-1,TRBV2,.,TGTGCCAGCAGTGAAAACAGGTCTTTCAATGAGCAGTTCTTC,CASSENRSFNEQFF
15,.,TRBJ2-7,TRBV19,.,TGTGCCAGTAGCGATACAGCTTTCGGTGGCTACGAGCAGTACTTC,CASSDTAFGGYEQYF
17,once,TRBJ2-3,TRBV5-6,TRBD2,TGTGCCAGCAGCTTGGCCCTAGCGGGGGGGTTAACAGATACGCAGTATTTT,CASSLALAGGLTDTQYF
14,.,TRBJ2-2,TRBV18,.,TGTGCCAGCTCACCCGTAGCGAACACCGGGGAGCTGTTTTTT,CASSPVANTGELFF
14,.,TRBJ2-7,TRBV5-4,TRBD1,TGTGCCAGCAGCCGGGGGACAGGGTCCTACGAGCAGTACTTC,CASSRGTGSYEQYF
12,.,TRBJ2-7,TRBV28,.,TGTGCCAGCAGTCGGACAGCCTACGAGCAGTACTTC,CASSRTAYEQYF
15,few,TRBJ2-4,TRBV2,TRBD1,TGTGCCAGCAGTTGGGACAGGGACCCCAGGAACATTCAGTACTTC,CASSWDRDPRNIQYF
15,.,TRBJ1-4,TRBV19,.,TGTGCCAGTAGTATAATTCAAGCCACTAATGAAAAACTGTTTTTT,CASSIIQATNEKLFF
16,.,TRBJ1-6,TRBV29-1,TRBD1,TGCAGCGTCGGGACAGGGGCCAGCTCCTATAATTCACCCCTCCACTTT,CSVGTGASSYNSPLHF
16,.,TRBJ2-1,TRBV5-1,TRBD1,TGCGCCAGCAGCTTGGCCTATGGACAGGGGGCGTATGAGCAGTTCTTC,CASSLAYGQGAYEQFF
14,.,TRBJ1-5,TRBV27,.,TGTGCCAGCAGTTGGGCCCCTGGTCATCAGCCCCAGCATTTT,CASSWAPGHQPQHF